Listed here is a single TCR beta chain. This specimen includes other DNA sequences encoding the same CDR3. This CDR3 has 13 residues. The germline V gene has CDR1 SGHRS and CDR2 YFSETQ. Deletions cut 0 bases from V and 8 bases from J, with 8 bases between. Original processing notes: Amplification of reference gene primers provided the estimated nucleated cell counts. Using immunoSEQ multiplex PCR, the repertoire was profiled, and TCRdb retains in-frame clones only, with some absent. For V, J and clone size, that table is used; D and trimming come from the DNA. The table has approximately 260,000 clones, approximately 89% seen once. Recovery among Cohort 3 donors was established by two negative PCRs, clearance, or symptom resolution. The data derive from a study of blood T cell repertoires in COVID-19. Study in general: PBMCs, B-cell-depleted T cells, or T cells provided the cDNA or gDNA that made up the material.

This rearrangement joins TRBV5-1 to TRBJ1-4, with TRBD1 as a possible D gene (5 bases). The clonotype originates from a woman aged 60-75 years who had recovered from COVID-19. The source material was PBMCs or T cells enriched from blood (not recorded which). The chain's CDR3 is CASSLGRGEKLFF. The CDR3 bases are TGCGCCAGCAGCTTGGGAAGGGGAGAAAAACTGTTTTTT.